The entry that follows covers one T cell receptor (beta chain) sequence. The data originate from a study of blood T cell repertoires in COVID-19. Study overall: Some COVID-19 samples were acute and others convalescent; all came from the United States, Italy and Spain. The cDNA or gDNA used as material had been derived from T cells, B-cell-depleted T cells, or PBMCs.

Original methodology: Counts of nucleated cells, estimated from reference gene primer amplification, were obtained. Assay: immunoSEQ multiplex PCR; the TCRdb copy retains only in-frame clones and omits some. V, J and clone size are taken as reported in that table, and D and trimming were inferred from the DNA itself. The sample carries around 140,000 clones, roughly 86% recorded once. The sequencing input was peripheral blood. The origin of this receptor is a man between 65 and 80 years old with acute or convalescent COVID-19.

The CDR3 DNA reads as TGCGCCAGCAGACCCCCGGGACAGGACAATGAGCAGTTCTTC. Its protein is CASRPPGQDNEQFF. The rearrangement joins TRBV5-1 to TRBJ2-1; 8 bases map to TRBD1. The CDR3 sequence is 14 residues long. With 5 bases clipped from V and 5 bases from J, the junction kept 6 bases outside the gene matches. CDR1 is SGHRS, CDR2 YFSETQ, per germline.